The 20 T cell receptor beta chains listed next were all sequenced from one sample in a study of shared clonotypes between healthy human individuals. TCRdb's copy holds only in-frame clones and misses some; the assay was immunoSEQ multiplex PCR. The sample lists about 490,000 clones; around 80% were seen once. Sequenced input: PBMCs. Receptors were obtained from a middle-aged woman in good health. Some clones in this sample may be carry-over from other donors' samples.

In its sample, this clone was seen a few times. V is TRBV4-3 and J is TRBJ2-1, with 7 positions matching TRBD2. V was clipped by 0 bases and J by 4 bases; unmatched bases: 6. The CDR3 contains 16 residues. Germline V CDR1 and CDR2: LGHNA, YSLEER. CDR3 coding DNA: TGCGCCAGCAGCCAAGATCCCCTAGCGGCTTACAATGAGCAGTTCTTC. Protein: CASSQDPLAAYNEQFF.

The chain joins TRBV4-3 to TRBJ2-1; the match to TRBD2 covers 8 bases. This CDR3 is built from 15 residues. V gave up 4 bases and J gave up 8 bases; unmatched junction bases: 10. Germline V CDR1 and CDR2: LGHNA, YSLEER. CDR3 amino acids: CASSLMRGARYEQFF. The CDR3 DNA is TGCGCCAGCAGCCTTATGCGGGGGGCGCGGTATGAGCAGTTCTTC.

This chain connects TRBV18 to TRBJ2-2; 9 bases are a match to TRBD2. Germline V gene data show CDR1 as KGHSH and CDR2 as LQKENI. The V and J ends lost 3 bases and 1 base, in that order; junction bases with no gene match: 3. The length of the CDR3 is 16 residues. As DNA, the CDR3 is TGTGCCAGCTCACCGGGACTAGCAAAGAACACCGGGGAGCTGTTTTTT. Translating gives CASSPGLAKNTGELFF.

The genes are TRBV5-8 and TRBJ2-7; TRBD2 matches 15 bases. Per the germline V gene, CDR1 is SGHTS and CDR2 is YDEGEE. The CDR3 is 15 residues long. V lost 3 bases, J lost 2 bases, and 0 bases stayed unmatched. CDR3 loop: CASSWTSGRAYEQYF. Written as DNA, the CDR3 is TGTGCCAGCAGCTGGACTAGCGGGAGGGCCTACGAGCAGTACTTC.

Concerning this clone: A far larger clone is one base from this, pointing to a likely read error. The chain joins TRBV13 to TRBJ2-7; TRBD2 matches 12 bases. The CDR3 length is 15 residues. V shed 5 bases, J shed 9 bases, and the junction held 11 bases outside the gene matches. CDR1 and CDR2 from the germline V gene are PRHDT and FYEKMQ (reference sequence). CDR3 in amino acids: CASSPRLAGELGQYF. The CDR3 DNA is TGTGCCAGCAGCCCCCGACTAGCGGGAGAACTCGGGCAGTACTTC.

The rearrangement uses TRBV18 and TRBJ2-6; possible D gene TRBD1, 6 bases. Trimming took 2 bases from V and 2 from J, leaving 7 bases between them. CDR1 KGHSH and CDR2 LQKENI come from the germline V gene. The CDR3 has 15 residues. In DNA, the CDR3 is TGTGCCAGCTCACCAACAGGGACTGGGGCCAACGTCCTGACTTTC. This gives the protein CASSPTGTGANVLTF.

This rearrangement joins TRBV15 to TRBJ1-2; D is ambiguous. Trimming stripped 0 bases from V and 4 bases from J, with 6 bases between. Per the germline V gene, CDR1 is LNHNV and CDR2 is YYDKDF (reference sequence). The CDR3 runs to 13 residues. In DNA, the CDR3 is TGTGCCACCAGCAGAGATGGGGTCTATGGCTACACCTTC. Its translation is CATSRDGVYGYTF.

The CDR3, as DNA: TGTGCCAGCAGTGAGGACAGCGGGAGGCCCTCCTACGAGCAGTACTTC. Amino acids: CASSEDSGRPSYEQYF. This chain links TRBV6-1 with TRBJ2-7; 9 bases are shared with TRBD2. Germline CDR1 reads MNHNS; CDR2 reads SASEGT. This CDR3 region has 16 residues. V trimming: 3 bases; J trimming: 0 bases; junction bases outside the gene matches: 6.

The chain links TRBV6-5 to TRBJ1-4; maybe TRBD1 (5 bases). The germline V and J ends were trimmed by 11 bases and 6 bases, with 19 bases remaining between them. There are 14 residues in the CDR3. Germline V gene sequence: CDR1 MNHEY, CDR2 SVGAGI. The CDR3 loop reads CASARGSPYEKLFF. Here the CDR3 DNA reads TGTGCCTCTGCCCGGGGCTCTCCCTATGAAAAACTGTTTTTT.

Here the CDR3 reads CASSPGTATGELFF. The DNA for the CDR3 is TGTGCCAGCAGCCCCGGGACAGCCACCGGGGAGCTGTTTTTT. The rearrangement joins TRBV7-3 to TRBJ2-2; TRBD1 aligns across 7 bases. The CDR3 sequence is 14 residues long. CDR1 is SGHTA, CDR2 FQGTGA, per germline. With 5 bases clipped from V and 4 bases from J, the junction kept 4 bases outside the gene matches. The variable domain in full, completed from reference TRBV7-3 and TRBJ2-2, reads GAGVSQTPSNKVTEKGKYVELRCDPISGHTALYWYRQSLGQGPEFLIYFQGTGAADDSGLPNDRFFAVRPEGSVSTLKIQRTERGDSAVYLCASSPGTATGELFFGEGSRLTVL.

This clone was recorded only once. CDR3 in amino acids: CASSLGGSGTAGELFF. The CDR3, as DNA: TGTGCCAGCAGCTTGGGGGGCTCAGGGACCGCCGGGGAGCTGTTTTTT. The chain links TRBV5-4 to TRBJ2-2; the D gene could be TRBD1 or TRBD2 (5 bases each). The germline V gene encodes CDR1 SGHNT and CDR2 YYREEE (reference sequence). The CDR3 runs 16 residues. With 0 bases removed from V and 6 bases from J, the gap between germline ends came to 15 bases.

The gene calls are TRBV6-1 and TRBJ2-1; 10 bases match TRBD1. V gave up 5 bases and J gave up 7 bases; unmatched junction bases: 8. This CDR3 comprises 15 residues. Germline V CDR1 and CDR2: MNHNS, SASEGT. This chain's CDR3 is CASSKTGGGGNEQFF. The CDR3 bases are TGTGCCAGCAGTAAGACAGGGGGCGGTGGGAATGAGCAGTTCTTC.

V usage is TRBV13 and J usage is TRBJ1-4; D ambiguous. CDR3 length equals 15 residues. The germline CDR1 and CDR2 sequences are PRHDT and FYEKMQ (reference sequence). V was shortened by 0 bases and J by 8 bases, with 13 bases between the two germline ends. The CDR3 sequence: CASSLGDEELEKLFF. Written as DNA, the CDR3 is TGTGCCAGCAGCTTAGGGGACGAAGAACTGGAAAAACTGTTTTTT.

V and J are TRBV28 and TRBJ1-5, with D hard to call. The germline V gene encodes CDR1 MDHEN and CDR2 SYDVKM. This CDR3 is 13 amino acids long. V was cut by 5 bases and J by 5 bases, with 10 bases left in between. CDR3 residues: CASSRTLDQPQHF. The CDR3 DNA follows: TGTGCCAGCAGTCGGACTTTGGATCAGCCCCAGCATTTT.

This clone came up many times. The identical CDR3 is also encoded by other nucleotide sequences in the sample. This chain joins TRBV19 and TRBJ2-7; 8 bases line up with TRBD2. J gave up 4 bases and V 6 bases, and 11 bases lay outside the gene matches. Germline CDR1 is LNHDA and CDR2 is SQIVND (reference sequence). This CDR3 has 15 residues. Here the CDR3 DNA reads TGTGCCAGTAGGTCGGGGGGGCTGAAATCATACGAGCAGTACTTC. It encodes CASRSGGLKSYEQYF.

The rearrangement joins TRBV11-1 to TRBJ2-7; no definite D call. V was trimmed by 1 base and J by 5 bases, leaving 3 bases between them. Germline values: CDR1 SGHAT, CDR2 FQDESV (reference sequence). The CDR3 is 11 amino acids. The chain's CDR3 is CASSLDNEQYF. DNA of the CDR3: TGTGCCAGCAGCTTAGATAACGAGCAGTACTTC. Supplemented by reference TRBV11-1 and TRBJ2-7, the full variable domain reads EAEVAQSPRYKITEKSQAVAFWCDPISGHATLYWYRQILGQGPELLVQFQDESVVDDSQLPKDRFSAERLKGVDSTLKIQPAELGDSAMYLCASSLDNEQYFGPGTRLTVT.

This clone was observed a few times. The chain employs TRBV18 and TRBJ2-4, with TRBD1 identical over 11 bases. The CDR3 runs to 16 residues. Per germline, CDR1 KGHSH and CDR2 LQKENI. Trimming took 5 bases from V and 3 from J; bases not matched to a gene: 6. DNA of the CDR3: TGTGCCAGCTCAAACGGACAGGGGGCAGTCAAAAACATTCAGTACTTC. It codes for CASSNGQGAVKNIQYF.

The J gene is TRBJ2-7, the V gene TRBV7-8; perhaps TRBD2 as D (5 bases). Trimming took off 4 bases at V and 1 base at J, with 14 bases between the two ends. The CDR3 consists of 15 residues. Per germline, CDR1 SGHVS and CDR2 FQNEAQ. CDR3 residues: CASSSRRRGSYEQYF. The CDR3 nucleotides are TGTGCCAGCAGCTCCCGCCGGCGAGGGTCCTACGAGCAGTACTTC. Full variable domain (rest looked up from reference TRBV7-8 and TRBJ2-7): GAGVSQSPRYKVAKRGQDVALRCDPISGHVSLFWYQQALGQGPEFLTYFQNEAQLDKSGLPSDRFFAERPEGSVSTLKIQRTQQEDSAVYLCASSSRRRGSYEQYFGPGTRLTVT.

This sequence joins TRBV29-1 and TRBJ2-3, with D tentatively TRBD1 (5 bases). The germline CDR1 and CDR2 sequences are SQVTM and ANQGSEA. V was cut by 6 bases and J by 0 bases, with 10 bases left in between. The CDR3 extends over 13 amino acids. The CDR3 loop reads CSVRQPSTDTQYF. CDR3 in DNA: TGCAGCGTCCGACAGCCTAGCACAGATACGCAGTATTTT.

The J gene is TRBJ1-1, the V gene TRBV5-8; possibly TRBD1 for D (6 bases). The germline gives CDR1 SGHTS, CDR2 YDEGEE. Trimming took off 4 bases at V and 4 bases at J, with 17 bases between the two ends. The CDR3 runs to 15 residues. The CDR3 loop reads CASSPGTPGSTEAFF. CDR3 nucleotide sequence: TGTGCCAGCAGCCCTGGGACACCAGGGTCCACTGAAGCTTTCTTT.